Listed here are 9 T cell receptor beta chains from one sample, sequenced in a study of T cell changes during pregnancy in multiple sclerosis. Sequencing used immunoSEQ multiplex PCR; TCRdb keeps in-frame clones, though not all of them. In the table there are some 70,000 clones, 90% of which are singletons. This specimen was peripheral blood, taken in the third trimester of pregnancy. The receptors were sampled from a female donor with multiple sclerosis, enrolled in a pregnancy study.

DNA for the CDR3: TGTGCCAGCAGCGGAACTAGCGGGAGACGGTTGTCCTACGAGCAGTACTTC. Residues: CASSGTSGRRLSYEQYF. The genes are TRBV7-2 and TRBJ2-7, with TRBD2 matching over 11 bases. The CDR3 has 17 amino acids. J lost 1 base, V lost 5 bases, and 10 bases had no gene match. CDR1 and CDR2 from the germline V gene are SGHTA and FQGNSA.

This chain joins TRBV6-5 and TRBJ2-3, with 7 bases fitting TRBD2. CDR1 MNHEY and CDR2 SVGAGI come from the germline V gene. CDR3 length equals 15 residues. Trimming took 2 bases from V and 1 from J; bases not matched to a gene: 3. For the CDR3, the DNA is TGTGCCAGCAGTTACGGTGGGGGGGGCACAGATACGCAGTATTTT. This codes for CASSYGGGGTDTQYF.

CDR3 nucleotides: TGTGCCAGCAGTGCTCATCCGAACGGGGGTACCGGCGAGCAGTACTTC. Protein sequence: CASSAHPNGGTGEQYF. The gene calls are TRBV2 and TRBJ2-7; tentatively, D is TRBD2 (6 bases). V gave up 4 bases and J gave up 6 bases, with 22 bases separating them. The CDR3 length is 16 residues. The V gene's germline CDR1 is SNHLY and CDR2 FYNNEI.

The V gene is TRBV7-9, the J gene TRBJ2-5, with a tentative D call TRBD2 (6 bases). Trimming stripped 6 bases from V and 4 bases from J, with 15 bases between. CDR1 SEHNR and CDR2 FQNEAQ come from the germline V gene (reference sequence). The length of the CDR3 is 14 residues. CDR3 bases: TGTGCCAGCAGTCAACTAGCAGATACAGAGACCCAGTACTTC. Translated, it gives CASSQLADTETQYF.

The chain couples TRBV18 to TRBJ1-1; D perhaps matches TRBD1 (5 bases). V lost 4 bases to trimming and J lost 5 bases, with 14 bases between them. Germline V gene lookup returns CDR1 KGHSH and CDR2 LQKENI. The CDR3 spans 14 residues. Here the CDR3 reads CASSQGQSGTEAFF. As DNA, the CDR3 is TGTGCCAGCTCACAGGGGCAATCCGGAACTGAAGCTTTCTTT.

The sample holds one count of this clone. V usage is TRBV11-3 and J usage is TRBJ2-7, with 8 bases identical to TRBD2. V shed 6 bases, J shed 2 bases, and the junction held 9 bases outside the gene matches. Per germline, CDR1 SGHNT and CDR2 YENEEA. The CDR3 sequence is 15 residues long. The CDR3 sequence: CASSHGLAPAYEQYF. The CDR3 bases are TGTGCCAGCAGTCATGGACTAGCTCCAGCCTACGAGCAGTACTTC.

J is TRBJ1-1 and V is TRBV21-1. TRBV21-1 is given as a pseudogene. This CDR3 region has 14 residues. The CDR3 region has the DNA TGTGCCAGCAGCAAAGTGGAGGGAGGCACTGAAGCTTTCTTT. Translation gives CASSKVEGGTEAFF.

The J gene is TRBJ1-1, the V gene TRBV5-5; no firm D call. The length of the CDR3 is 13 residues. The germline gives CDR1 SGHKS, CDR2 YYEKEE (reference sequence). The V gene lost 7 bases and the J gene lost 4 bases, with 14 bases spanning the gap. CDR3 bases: TGTGCCAGCCGAGAAGCTTTCGGCACTGAAGCTTTCTTT. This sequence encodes CASREAFGTEAFF. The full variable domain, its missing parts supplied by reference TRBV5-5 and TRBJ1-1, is DAGVTQSPTHLIKTRGQQVTLRCSPISGHKSVSWYQQVLGQGPQFIFQYYEKEERGRGNFPDRFSARQFPNYSSELNVNALLLGDSALYLCASREAFGTEAFFGQGTRLTVV.

DNA of the CDR3: TGTGCCAGCTCACCAAGATCGTTTTCTCAGGGGGCCAAGGAGGAGGGCTACACCTTC. Translating gives CASSPRSFSQGAKEEGYTF. V is TRBV18 and J is TRBJ1-2; the match to TRBD1 covers 8 bases. This CDR3 is built from 19 residues. Germline loops: CDR1 KGHSH, CDR2 LQKENI. The trim removed 2 bases at V and 8 bases at J, leaving 22 bases unmatched.